This T cell receptor (beta chain) was retrieved from a study of blood T cell repertoires in COVID-19. Whole-study context: Sites across the United States, Italy and Spain contributed samples from acute and convalescent COVID-19. From T cells, B-cell-depleted T cells, or PBMCs came the material, which was cDNA or gDNA.

In the authors' methods: Estimated nucleated cell counts came from reference gene primer amplification. TCRdb's table, derived via immunoSEQ multiplex PCR, lists solely in-frame clones and lacks some. V and J calls plus clone size are reproduced from that table; the DNA served to infer D and trimming. The sample contains around 94,000 clones, just under 85% of which appear only once. The receptor's source is a man aged 50 to 60 with acute or convalescent COVID-19. Sequencing was carried out using peripheral blood.

This chain's CDR3 is CASSLGPGWDTGELFF. DNA of the CDR3: TGTGCCAGCAGCTTAGGACCAGGGTGGGACACCGGGGAGCTGTTTTTT. This sequence joins TRBV7-3 and TRBJ2-2; possibly TRBD1 for D (5 bases). The CDR3 spans 16 residues. V shed 2 bases and J shed 3 bases, with 13 bases lying between them. Looked up from germline, CDR1 is SGHTA and CDR2 is FQGTGA.